This entry describes one T cell receptor beta chain. Its antigen remains unknown. The sample originates from a study of T-cell memory formation after mild COVID-19. Study as a whole: TCR clustering was largely donor specific. The study's findings and limits: Second-wave clones peaking on day 37 lacked confirmed SARS-CoV-2 specificity. While clones contracting from day 15 to 85 were balanced between CD4 and CD8, later expanders leaned CD4+.

Barcoded TCR alpha and TCR beta cDNA libraries with UMIs came from 5'RACE using constant-segment primers. TCRdb ran MiXCR on the 5' RACE reads and lists one entry per CDR3 protein. This sample has 100,000 to 150,000 distinct CDR3 sequences; over 15% occur once, and the top ten carry approximately 5.2%. Germline CDR1 and CDR2: SGDLS and YYNGEE. The CDR3 is made up of 13 amino acids. With 3 bases removed from V and 5 bases from J, the gap between germline ends came to 11 bases. The J gene is TRBJ1-2, the V gene TRBV9; possible D gene TRBD1, 5 bases. This receptor was taken from a man younger than 35 who had mild COVID-19 (a few samples of this study predate the infection). Cell type and time point are not known. Sample: PBMCs or a T cell subset sorted from them (not recorded which). The CDR3 DNA follows: TGTGCCAGCAGCGGCAGGGACTCTTATGGCTACACCTTC. The encoded protein is CASSGRDSYGYTF.